The 21 T cell receptor beta chains below all came from one sample that was sequenced in a study of cytomegalovirus exposure and HLA in healthy donors. Assay: immunoSEQ multiplex PCR; the TCRdb copy retains only in-frame clones and omits some. This table has approximately 300,000 clones, just over 85% appearing once. Sequencing was done on a sample of PBMCs. Source of these receptors: a young woman in good health and CMV-seronegative.

The chain joins TRBV7-2 to TRBJ2-7; weak D call: TRBD1 (6 bases). Trimming left V 4 bases short and J 5 bases short, with 15 bases between. This CDR3 comprises 14 residues. CDR1 SGHTA and CDR2 FQGNSA come from the germline V gene. The chain's CDR3 is CASSSGGSRDEQYF. Written as DNA, the CDR3 is TGTGCCAGCAGCTCTGGGGGCAGTCGCGACGAGCAGTACTTC.

The chain employs TRBV21-1 and TRBJ1-2. TRBV21-1 is described as a pseudogene. The CDR3 extends over 10 amino acids. CDR3 in amino acids: CASSYYGYTF. CDR3 nucleotides: TGTGCCAGCAGCTATTATGGCTACACCTTC.

V and J are TRBV4-2 and TRBJ2-1; D is perhaps TRBD2 (5 bases). The CDR3 sequence is 14 residues long. CDR1 LGHNA and CDR2 YNFKEQ come from the germline V gene. The V and J ends lost 1 base and 8 bases respectively, with 12 bases between them. The CDR3 DNA is TGTGCCAGCAGCCAAGGAATAGGGAGATATGAGCAGTTCTTC. Translation: CASSQGIGRYEQFF.

CDR3 sequence (DNA): TGTGCCAGCAGTTACAGCGTGAACACTGAAGCTTTCTTT. Protein sequence: CASSYSVNTEAFF. The V call is TRBV6-6, the J call TRBJ1-1; no clear D. Germline lookup yields CDR1 MNHNY and CDR2 SVGAGI (reference sequence). The CDR3 contains 13 residues. V lost 2 bases and J 0 bases, leaving 4 bases between the germline ends.

The J gene is TRBJ2-1, the V gene TRBV6-5; D is perhaps TRBD1 (5 bases). The germline V and J ends were trimmed by 1 base and 5 bases, with 12 bases remaining between them. The CDR3 length is 15 residues. From germline, CDR1 is MNHEY and CDR2 SVGAGI. The DNA for the CDR3 is TGTGCCAGCAGTTACTGGGGCGGATCTAACAATGAGCAGTTCTTC. Translated: CASSYWGGSNNEQFF.

V gene TRBV9 combines with J gene TRBJ2-3; 13 bases fit TRBD2. The length of the CDR3 is 18 residues. CDR1 and CDR2 from the germline V gene are SGDLS and YYNGEE. Trimming cost V 3 bases and J 3 bases; bases outside gene matches: 10. CDR3 protein: CASSARGLAGRGTDTQYF. The DNA of the CDR3 is TGTGCCAGCAGCGCCCGGGGACTAGCGGGACGAGGGACAGATACGCAGTATTTT.

V and J are TRBV9 and TRBJ2-7; the match to TRBD2 covers 7 bases. Trimming cost V 0 bases and J 0 bases; bases outside gene matches: 12. Germline CDR1 is SGDLS and CDR2 is YYNGEE. CDR3 length equals 18 residues. Written as DNA, the CDR3 is TGTGCCAGCAGCGTAGGCCCTAGCGGTAGGCTTAGCTCCTACGAGCAGTACTTC. Protein sequence: CASSVGPSGRLSSYEQYF. The full variable domain, rest sourced from reference TRBV9 and TRBJ2-7, is DSGVTQTPKHLITATGQRVTLRCSPRSGDLSVYWYQQSLDQGLQFLIQYYNGEERAKGNILERFSAQQFPDLHSELNLSSLELGDSALYFCASSVGPSGRLSSYEQYFGPGTRLTVT.

The chain recombines TRBV18 with TRBJ2-7; TRBD2 agrees at 7 bases. This CDR3 region has 15 residues. The junction had 8 bases not matched to a gene; V was cut back by 1 base and J by 5 bases. Germline CDR1 KGHSH, CDR2 LQKENI. The CDR3 nucleotides read TGTGCCAGCTCACCACGGGGCGGGAGTGTGGACGAGCAGTACTTC. This encodes CASSPRGGSVDEQYF.

This clone was seen a few times. The CDR3 coding sequence is TGTGCCAGCAGACCAGGGACTAGCTCCTACAATGAGCAGTTCTTC. Translation: CASRPGTSSYNEQFF. The gene calls are TRBV6-6 and TRBJ2-1; 8 positions match TRBD2. The length of the CDR3 is 15 residues. Per germline, CDR1 MNHNY and CDR2 SVGAGI (reference sequence). J lost 0 bases, V lost 6 bases, and 4 bases had no gene match.

The rearrangement joins TRBV7-3 to TRBJ2-3; D unresolved. The CDR3 extends over 14 amino acids. Between the trimmed V and J ends, which lost 2 bases and 4 bases, there was a span of 10 bases. The germline V gene encodes CDR1 SGHTA and CDR2 FQGTGA. The CDR3 spells CASSLSQYPDTQYF. The DNA of the CDR3 is TGTGCCAGCAGCTTATCCCAGTATCCAGATACGCAGTATTTT.

This clone appeared a single time. The V gene is TRBV5-1, the J gene TRBJ2-7, with 7 bases lining up with TRBD1. Germline assignment: CDR1 SGHRS and CDR2 YFSETQ. Trimming at V came to 0 bases and at J to 1 base, leaving 7 bases not matched to a gene. The CDR3 is made up of 16 amino acids. The CDR3 region is CASSLAEQGISYEQYF. Here the CDR3 DNA reads TGCGCCAGCAGCTTGGCGGAACAGGGGATATCCTACGAGCAGTACTTC.

V is TRBV4-3 and J is TRBJ1-1; perhaps TRBD1 as D (6 bases). V lost 2 bases and J 1 base, leaving 8 bases between the germline ends. The CDR3 loop spans 14 amino acids. Germline values: CDR1 LGHNA, CDR2 YSLEER. The CDR3 DNA is TGCGCCAGCAGCCAACAGGACAGGAACACTGAAGCTTTCTTT. Translated: CASSQQDRNTEAFF.

V and J are TRBV7-2 and TRBJ2-1, with D unresolved. CDR3 length: 15 residues. V lost 3 bases and J lost 6, with 15 bases in between. In germline, CDR1 is SGHTA, CDR2 FQGNSA. The DNA of the CDR3 is TGTGCCAGCAGCTTCTCAGTCCACAGCTTCAATGAGCAGTTCTTC. Encoded protein: CASSFSVHSFNEQFF.

The chain has TRBV5-4 and TRBJ2-2; D might be TRBD1 (6 bases). The V end lost 3 bases, the J end lost 4 bases, and 10 bases lay between the germline ends. Germline values: CDR1 SGHNT, CDR2 YYREEE (reference sequence). The CDR3 covers 14 residues. The DNA for the CDR3 is TGTGCCAGCAGCTGGACAGTCTCCACCGGGGAGCTGTTTTTT. It translates to CASSWTVSTGELFF.

The chain combines TRBV5-1 with TRBJ2-3, with D tentatively TRBD1 (6 bases). The CDR3 is 14 residues long. Germline V gives CDR1 SGHRS, CDR2 YFSETQ. The V end was cut by 6 bases, the J end by 0 bases, with 11 bases between. CDR3 nucleotides: TGCGCCAGCACCCTGGACAGTAGCACAGATACGCAGTATTTT. Translating it yields CASTLDSSTDTQYF.

The chain joins TRBV6-5 to TRBJ2-7, with no clear D. The V and J ends lost 6 bases and 3 bases respectively, with 18 bases between them. Per the germline V gene, CDR1 is MNHEY and CDR2 is SVGAGI. This CDR3 contains 15 residues. CDR3 loop: CASSPGKSLYYEQYF. The CDR3 DNA follows: TGTGCCAGCAGCCCCGGTAAAAGCCTTTACTACGAGCAGTACTTC.

This chain links TRBV18 with TRBJ2-6; D remains ambiguous. Germline-derived CDR1 and CDR2 are KGHSH and LQKENI. There are 15 residues in the CDR3. Trimming cost V 2 bases and J 4 bases, with 9 bases left between them. CDR3 region: CASSPVASGANVLTF. DNA for the CDR3: TGTGCCAGCTCACCAGTGGCTTCAGGGGCCAACGTCCTGACTTTC.

The chain uses TRBV7-2 and TRBJ2-7, with 12 bases matching TRBD2. Trimming removed 4 bases from V and 9 bases from J; junction bases left unmatched: 4. This CDR3 has 13 residues. Germline V gene lookup returns CDR1 SGHTA and CDR2 FQGNSA. The CDR3 loop reads CASSSSGRAVQYF. The CDR3 nucleotides are TGTGCCAGCAGCTCTAGCGGGAGGGCCGTGCAGTACTTC.

A few counts support this clone. V is TRBV4-3 and J is TRBJ2-1, with 8 bases lining up with TRBD2. Germline values: CDR1 LGHNA, CDR2 YSLEER. This CDR3 contains 18 residues. V dropped 0 bases and J dropped 0; count of bases not matched to a gene: 7. The CDR3 protein is CASSQDRLSGSSYNEQFF. The CDR3 DNA is TGCGCCAGCAGCCAAGATAGATTAAGCGGGAGCTCCTACAATGAGCAGTTCTTC.

V gene TRBV9 combines with J gene TRBJ2-5; 8 bases agree with TRBD2. Germline assignment: CDR1 SGDLS and CDR2 YYNGEE. With V trimmed by 0 bases and J by 5 bases, 9 bases remained unmatched. This CDR3 spans 16 amino acids. CDR3 sequence reads: CASSVEDGRGLETQYF. The DNA for the CDR3 is TGTGCCAGCAGCGTAGAGGACGGGAGGGGATTGGAGACCCAGTACTTC.

The chain uses TRBV5-6 and TRBJ2-2; 10 bases agree with TRBD1. CDR3 size: 16 residues. Germline CDR1 reads SGHDT; CDR2 reads YYEEEE. V was pared by 1 base and J by 5 bases, with 5 bases of the junction left unmatched. CDR3: CASSLIGQGETGELFF. DNA of the CDR3: TGTGCCAGCAGCTTGATAGGACAGGGGGAAACCGGGGAGCTGTTTTTT.